These 23 T cell receptor beta chains share one sample of origin, sequenced in a study of T cell responses to AZD1222 COVID-19 vaccine. Profiled with immunoSEQ multiplex PCR; TCRdb holds only in-frame clones, not every one. The profile shows 130,000 to 150,000 clones, 90% to 95% of them singletons. Source: peripheral blood, taken on day 0 of AZD1222 vaccination. These receptors came from an adult in good health.

The genes are TRBV18 and TRBJ1-1, with D possibly matching TRBD1 (6 bases). Germline CDR1 KGHSH, CDR2 LQKENI. This CDR3 region has 16 residues. Trimming shortened V by 1 base and J by 5 bases, and 17 bases separated the two germline ends. The CDR3 here is CASSPRAGAVGTEAFF. The CDR3 coding sequence is TGTGCCAGCTCACCACGCGCAGGGGCGGTAGGAACTGAAGCTTTCTTT.

The chain links TRBV18 to TRBJ1-2, with D tentatively TRBD1 (5 bases). This CDR3 has 15 residues. CDR1 KGHSH and CDR2 LQKENI come from the germline V gene. Trimming took 5 bases from V and 0 from J, leaving 13 bases between them. CDR3 loop: CASSSTASPNYGYTF. In nucleotides, the CDR3 is TGTGCCAGCTCATCGACAGCTTCCCCTAACTATGGCTACACCTTC.

The chain recombines TRBV11-3 with TRBJ2-3, with D uncertain. Trimming cost V 6 bases and J 1 base, with 8 bases left between them. Per the germline V gene, CDR1 is SGHNT and CDR2 is YENEEA. The CDR3 is 13 residues long. The CDR3 protein is CASSYGRTDTQYF. CDR3 coding DNA: TGTGCCAGCAGTTACGGACGCACAGATACGCAGTATTTT.

The chain combines TRBV6-5 with TRBJ1-1; D gene unclear. CDR3 length equals 14 residues. The germline V gene encodes CDR1 MNHEY and CDR2 SVGAGI. The V end lost 5 bases, the J end lost 10 bases, and 20 bases lay between the germline ends. CDR3 sequence reads: CASSPPLYREGAFF. DNA for the CDR3: TGTGCCAGCAGTCCGCCCCTCTACCGGGAGGGAGCTTTCTTT.

The chain links TRBV12-3 or TRBV12-4 to TRBJ2-2; D gene ambiguous. Trimming left V 2 bases short and J 5 bases short, with 6 bases between. The CDR3 consists of 13 residues. CDR3 amino acids: CASSLMDTGELFF. The CDR3 DNA is TGTGCCAGCAGTTTAATGGATACCGGGGAGCTGTTTTTT.

The V call is TRBV11-2, the J call TRBJ2-5; tentative D call: TRBD2 (7 bases). CDR3 size: 16 residues. Trimming took 1 base from V and 7 from J, leaving 19 bases between them. Germline loops: CDR1 SGHAT, CDR2 FQNNGV. CDR3 protein: CASSLAAGALAGTQYF. The CDR3 DNA sequence: TGTGCCAGCAGCTTAGCGGCAGGGGCCTTAGCGGGGACCCAGTACTTC.

CDR3 in amino acids: CASARVFYEQYF. The CDR3 coding sequence is TGTGCCAGCGCGAGAGTATTCTACGAGCAGTACTTC. The V gene is TRBV2, the J gene TRBJ2-7; D gene ambiguous. The CDR3 totals 12 residues. Trimming shortened V by 8 bases and J by 3 bases, and 11 bases separated the two germline ends. Looked up from germline, CDR1 is SNHLY and CDR2 is FYNNEI.

V gene TRBV5-5 combines with J gene TRBJ1-6; a weak D match, TRBD1 (5 bases). V was shortened by 5 bases and J by 9 bases, with 12 bases between the two germline ends. The CDR3 loop spans 13 amino acids. Looked up from germline, CDR1 is SGHKS and CDR2 is YYEKEE (reference sequence). CDR3 nucleotide sequence: TGTGCCAGCAGTAGCCAGCAGGGTTCACCCCTCCACTTT. Residues: CASSSQQGSPLHF.

The J gene is TRBJ2-1, the V gene TRBV6-5; 8 positions match TRBD2. CDR3 size: 14 residues. CDR1 is MNHEY and CDR2 is SVGAGI in the germline V gene. Trimming at V came to 7 bases and at J to 0 bases, leaving 2 bases not matched to a gene. This CDR3 reads CASKAGVSYNEQFF. The CDR3 coding sequence is TGTGCCAGCAAAGCGGGAGTCTCCTACAATGAGCAGTTCTTC.

The rearrangement links TRBV15 to TRBJ1-5; D is ambiguous. The germline V gene has CDR1 LNHNV and CDR2 YYDKDF (reference sequence). V dropped 0 bases and J dropped 2 bases, with 8 bases sitting between them. The CDR3 has 15 residues. CDR3 nucleotides: TGTGCCACCAGCAGAGAGGTACTAGGCAATCAGCCCCAGCATTTT. It translates to CATSREVLGNQPQHF.

This chain joins TRBV21-1 and TRBJ1-1; the table assigns TRBD1, which was not confirmed against the DNA. TRBV21-1 is a pseudogene segment. The CDR3 runs 17 residues. The DNA for the CDR3 is TGTGCCAGCAGCAACAAGACAGAATGGCGAATGAACACTGAAGCTTTCTTT. Translation gives CASSNKTEWRMNTEAFF.

The chain combines TRBV6-5 with TRBJ1-2; D possibly corresponds to TRBD1 (6 bases). The V and J ends lost 0 bases and 6 bases respectively, with 11 bases between them. Germline CDR1 reads MNHEY; CDR2 reads SVGAGI. The CDR3 runs 14 residues. The CDR3 spells CASSYSGAQHGYTF. CDR3 in DNA: TGTGCCAGCAGTTACTCGGGGGCCCAGCATGGCTACACCTTC.

The chain carries TRBV5-1 and TRBJ2-2, with 10 bases lining up with TRBD2. CDR3 size: 15 residues. The V gene end was trimmed by 3 bases and the J gene end by 4 bases; junction bases not matched to a gene: 3. CDR1 and CDR2 from the germline V gene are SGHRS and YFSETQ. CDR3 protein: CASSWGTSATGELFF. The CDR3 nucleotides read TGCGCCAGCAGCTGGGGGACTAGCGCCACCGGGGAGCTGTTTTTT.

The chain links TRBV28 to TRBJ2-2; D is unresolved. The CDR3 has 14 amino acids. V was cut by 3 bases and J by 0 bases, with 5 bases left in between. The V gene's germline CDR1 is MDHEN and CDR2 SYDVKM. CDR3 in amino acids: CASSFSANTGELFF. The CDR3 nucleotides read TGTGCCAGCAGTTTCTCGGCGAACACCGGGGAGCTGTTTTTT.

A few counts support this clone. J is TRBJ1-1 and V is TRBV12-3 or TRBV12-4; D uncertain. V was trimmed by 6 bases and J by 7 bases, leaving 12 bases between them. This CDR3 comprises 12 residues. This CDR3 reads CASRFDGLEAFF. Written as DNA, the CDR3 is TGTGCCAGCAGATTCGACGGCCTTGAAGCTTTCTTT.

V is TRBV5-1 and J is TRBJ2-1, with TRBD2 identical over 11 bases. V dropped 3 bases and J dropped 1; count of bases not matched to a gene: 6. This CDR3 contains 17 residues. Per the germline V gene, CDR1 is SGHRS and CDR2 is YFSETQ. The CDR3 sequence is CASSSGTSGQSYNEQFF. In DNA form, the CDR3 reads TGCGCCAGCAGCTCGGGGACTAGCGGCCAATCCTACAATGAGCAGTTCTTC.

This clone was recorded once. The chain has TRBV2 and TRBJ2-1, with D hard to call. Deletions cut 8 bases from V and 8 bases from J, with 10 bases between. CDR1 is SNHLY, CDR2 FYNNEI, per germline. The CDR3 spans 11 residues. This chain's CDR3 is CASRDWDEQFF. The CDR3 DNA reads as TGTGCCAGCCGAGATTGGGATGAGCAGTTCTTC.

The V gene is TRBV7-8, the J gene TRBJ2-7, with TRBD2 identical over 7 bases. The CDR3 covers 16 residues. Germline trimming cut 4 bases from V and 6 bases from J; bases unmatched to any gene: 15. Germline CDR1 is SGHVS and CDR2 is FQNEAQ. In nucleotides, the CDR3 is TGTGCCAGCAGCTCCTGGCGGGGTAGCGGGTCGGGCGAGCAGTACTTC. This encodes CASSSWRGSGSGEQYF.

This chain connects TRBV11-2 to TRBJ1-2; D remains unclear. Trimming removed 6 bases from V and 8 bases from J, with 10 bases in between. This CDR3 has 11 residues. In germline, CDR1 is SGHAT, CDR2 FQNNGV. This CDR3 reads CASSLSGGYTF. CDR3 bases: TGTGCCAGCAGTCTAAGTGGAGGCTACACCTTC.

This clone was seen a few times. The rearrangement links TRBV29-1 to TRBJ1-1; 8 bases agree with TRBD1. The ends lost 4 bases at V and 0 bases at J; junction bases unmatched: 10. Germline CDR1 reads SQVTM; CDR2 reads ANQGSEA. The CDR3 spans 16 residues. This chain's CDR3 is CSVGGQANSMNTEAFF. As DNA, the CDR3 is TGCAGCGTTGGGGGACAGGCCAATAGCATGAACACTGAAGCTTTCTTT.

The CDR3 reads CASSPRAGWETQYF. CDR3 sequence (DNA): TGTGCCAGCAGTCCCAGAGCCGGGTGGGAGACCCAGTACTTC. This chain joins TRBV7-3 and TRBJ2-5; the D is unclear. The CDR3 has 14 residues. Germline loops: CDR1 SGHTA, CDR2 FQGTGA. Deletions cut 6 bases from V and 5 bases from J, with 16 bases between. The full variable domain, rest sourced from reference TRBV7-3 and TRBJ2-5, is GAGVSQTPSNKVTEKGKYVELRCDPISGHTALYWYRQSLGQGPEFLIYFQGTGAADDSGLPNDRFFAVRPEGSVSTLKIQRTERGDSAVYLCASSPRAGWETQYFGPGTRLLVL.

The V call is TRBV10-3, the J call TRBJ1-2; D gene ambiguous. V gave up 1 base and J gave up 5 bases, with 14 bases separating them. CDR3 length equals 15 residues. The germline V gene encodes CDR1 ENHRY and CDR2 SYGVKD. The CDR3, as DNA: TGTGCCATCAGTGAGTTTCAGGCCGCGCGGTATGGCTACACCTTC. This encodes CAISEFQAARYGYTF.

This chain joins TRBV4-1 and TRBJ1-1; maybe TRBD1 (5 bases). Trimming left V 0 bases short and J 10 bases short, with 18 bases between. Germline V gene lookup returns CDR1 MGHRA and CDR2 YSYEKL. The CDR3 covers 15 residues. The DNA for the CDR3 is TGCGCCAGCAGCCAAGATCCCGCCCGGGGACTGGGAGCTTTCTTT. Protein product: CASSQDPARGLGAFF.